The 19 T cell receptor beta chains below all came from one sample that was sequenced in a study of molecular identifiers for immune sequencing clone quantification. TCRdb redid the calling of the PCR reads with MiXCR, one entry per CDR3 protein. Here the sample spans 50,000 to 65,000 distinct CDR3 sequences, less than 25% being singletons. The sequenced material came from naive CD8+ T cells from blood, with Jurkat cell RNA spiked in. Subset in this sample: FACS-sorted CD8+CD4-CCR7+CD45RA+ naive T cells. The receptors originated from a human donor in good health. Some libraries in this study had Jurkat cell RNA spiked in.

Comments on this clonotype: Mismatch with germline at one junction end may stem from a read error. The chain uses TRBV20-1 and TRBJ2-3, with 10 bases identical to TRBD2. The V gene's germline CDR1 is DFQATT and CDR2 SNEGSKA (reference sequence). The CDR3 consists of 16 residues. The CDR3 sequence is CSARVLAGALTATQYF. The CDR3 DNA reads as TGCAGTGCTAGAGTGCTAGCGGGGGCCCTCACAGCTACGCAGTATTTT.

This clonotype has ten or more counts. V usage is TRBV4-3 and J usage is TRBJ1-1, with D maybe TRBD1 (5 bases). Trimming removed 0 bases at V and 0 bases at J, with 14 bases between. CDR1 is LGHNA, CDR2 YSLEER, per germline. There are 17 residues in the CDR3. CDR3 sequence: CASSQDYYRTMNTEAFF. The CDR3 DNA follows: TGCGCCAGCAGCCAAGATTACTATCGGACAATGAACACTGAAGCTTTCTTT.

A note on this clonotype: One end of the junction does not line up with germline, which may come from a read error. The gene calls are TRBV28 and TRBJ2-2; D may correspond to TRBD1 or TRBD2 (5 bases each). The CDR3 runs to 15 residues. Germline loops: CDR1 MDHEN, CDR2 SYDVKM. Here the CDR3 DNA reads TGTGCCAGTTATACCGGGACCGCGCCCCCCGGGGCGCTGTTTTTT. It codes for CASYTGTAPPGALFF. The variable domain in full, with the rest retrieved from reference TRBV28 and TRBJ2-2, is DVKVTQSSRYLVKRTGEKVFLECVQDMDHENMFWYRQDPGLGLRLIYFSYDVKMKEKGDIPEGYSVSREKKERFSLILESASTNQTSMYLCASYTGTAPPGALFFGEGSRLTVL.

This clonotype was counted many times. The J gene is TRBJ2-1, the V gene TRBV3-1; 8 bases agree with TRBD2. The CDR3 spans 16 residues. The V gene end was trimmed by 5 bases and the J gene end by 1 base; junction bases not matched to a gene: 7. The germline V gene has CDR1 LGHDT and CDR2 YNNKEL (reference sequence). For the CDR3, the DNA is TGTGCCAGCAGCGACACCGGGACTAGATCCTACAATGAGCAGTTCTTC. Protein sequence: CASSDTGTRSYNEQFF.

The chain couples TRBV4-1 to TRBJ2-1, with 11 bases lining up with TRBD1. The V gene end was trimmed by 2 bases and the J gene end by 10 bases; junction bases not matched to a gene: 7. This CDR3 region has 15 residues. The germline V gene has CDR1 MGHRA and CDR2 YSYEKL. Written as DNA, the CDR3 is TGCGCCAGCAGCCAACTCGGACAGGGGGCTGGAGAGCAGTTCTTC. It is translated as CASSQLGQGAGEQFF.

This rearrangement joins TRBV10-3 to TRBJ1-1; TRBD1 aligns across 7 bases. J lost 8 bases, V lost 5 bases, and 5 bases had no gene match. The CDR3 runs 12 residues. CDR1 and CDR2 from the germline V gene are ENHRY and SYGVKD. The CDR3 loop reads CAISRGDREAFF. The CDR3 DNA is TGTGCCATCAGTAGGGGGGACAGAGAAGCTTTCTTT.

On this clonotype: With a much larger clone just one base away, this may be a read error. The CDR3 does not close with the conserved phenylalanine or tryptophan, likely indicating a read error. The V and J genes are TRBV12-3 or TRBV12-4 and TRBJ1-1; no definite D call. With 3 bases removed from V and 4 bases from J, the gap between germline ends came to 12 bases. This CDR3 contains 14 residues. The DNA for the CDR3 is TGTGCCAGCAGTTTCGGTCCAAGATTCACTGAAGCTTTCTAT. This translates into CASSFGPRFTEAFY.

This clonotype has more than one count but fewer than ten. J is TRBJ1-5 and V is TRBV12-3 or TRBV12-4; perhaps TRBD1 as D (5 bases). The V gene lost 1 base and the J gene lost 9 bases, with 16 bases spanning the gap. This CDR3 has 15 amino acids. The CDR3 coding sequence is TGTGCCAGCAGTTTAGAGGCAGGGTTCCCTCCGCCCCAGCATTTT. Its protein is CASSLEAGFPPPQHF.

This clonotype was recorded a few times. The CDR3 loop reads CASSWLAGGVYEQYF. CDR3 DNA: TGTGCCAGCAGCTGGCTGGCGGGGGGAGTCTACGAGCAGTACTTC. The V gene is TRBV7-2, the J gene TRBJ2-7; 8 bases align to TRBD2. This CDR3 has 15 residues. J was trimmed by 3 bases and V by 4 bases; bases with no gene match: 8. Germline loops: CDR1 SGHTA, CDR2 FQGNSA.

A note on this clonotype: A much larger clone lies one base from this, so it may be a read error. In DNA form, the CDR3 reads TGTGCCGGCACTGGGACCGGACGAGAGACCCAGTACTTC. It codes for CAGTGTGRETQYF. The chain carries TRBV12-3 or TRBV12-4 and TRBJ2-5; the D gene could be TRBD1 or TRBD2 (5 bases each). This CDR3 comprises 13 residues. The germline V and J ends were trimmed by 11 bases and 4 bases, with 17 bases remaining between them.

This clonotype was recorded at least ten times. This chain connects TRBV9 to TRBJ1-3, with D hard to call. V gave up 3 bases and J gave up 2 bases, with 12 bases separating them. The length of the CDR3 is 15 residues. Per the germline V gene, CDR1 is SGDLS and CDR2 is YYNGEE. The DNA for the CDR3 is TGTGCCAGCAGCGATGGGTACGGTACTGGAAACACCATATATTTT. Its protein is CASSDGYGTGNTIYF.

Many counts were recorded for this clonotype. This chain joins TRBV6-2 or TRBV6-3 and TRBJ1-5, with 8 positions matching TRBD1. The CDR3 has 18 residues. Trimming cost V 2 bases and J 6 bases; bases outside gene matches: 15. Germline CDR1 and CDR2: MNHEY and SVGEGT. The CDR3 sequence: CASSYRNAMDRARQPQHF. CDR3 sequence (DNA): TGTGCCAGCAGTTACCGGAACGCCATGGACAGGGCACGTCAGCCCCAGCATTTT.

This clonotype has at least ten counts. The V gene is TRBV6-5, the J gene TRBJ2-1, with a tentative D call TRBD2 (6 bases). V shed 4 bases and J shed 14 bases, with 12 bases lying between them. The CDR3 covers 11 residues. CDR1 and CDR2 from the germline V gene are MNHEY and SVGAGI. CDR3 sequence reads: CASSFGTWEFF. The CDR3 DNA reads TGTGCCAGCAGTTTCGGGACTTGGGAGTTCTTC.

This clonotype was detected many times. This rearrangement joins TRBV7-9 to TRBJ2-3, with 14 bases that match TRBD2. The V gene end was trimmed by 2 bases and the J gene end by 6 bases; junction bases not matched to a gene: 4. The CDR3 is 16 residues long. CDR1 is SEHNR and CDR2 is FQNEAQ in the germline V gene (reference sequence). CDR3 in amino acids: CASSLRLAGGLDTQYF. CDR3 sequence (DNA): TGTGCCAGCAGCTTAAGACTAGCGGGGGGGCTTGATACGCAGTATTTT.

This clonotype was seen many times. The gene calls are TRBV6-1 and TRBJ1-2; 8 bases line up with TRBD1. The V gene end was trimmed by 6 bases and the J gene end by 4 bases; junction bases not matched to a gene: 13. The CDR3 extends over 16 amino acids. Germline-derived CDR1 and CDR2 are MNHNS and SASEGT. The CDR3 reads CASRISGTGGLYGYTF. The CDR3 coding sequence is TGTGCCAGCAGGATCTCCGGGACAGGAGGGCTCTATGGCTACACCTTC.

With regard to this clonotype: A single base separates this from a much larger clone, so it may be a read error. The J gene is TRBJ2-2, the V gene TRBV30; 8 bases align to TRBD2. This CDR3 has 14 amino acids. Germline V gene data show CDR1 as GTSNPN and CDR2 as SVGIG (reference sequence). The CDR3 reads CAWSGAGATGEVFF. CDR3 DNA sequence: TGTGCCTGGAGTGGAGCGGGAGCAACCGGGGAGGTGTTTTTT.

Points on this clonotype: Possible read error: a much larger clone is one base away. The chain joins TRBV28 to TRBJ1-1, with a tentative D call TRBD1 (5 bases). This CDR3 contains 14 residues. Germline V gene sequence: CDR1 MDHEN, CDR2 SYDVKM. The CDR3 region has the DNA TGTGCCATCAGTGGGGCAGGGCCGAACACTGAAGCTTTCTTT. Its translation is CAISGAGPNTEAFF. Based on the CDR3 plus reference TRBV28 and TRBJ1-1, the full variable domain is DVKVTQSSRYLVKRTGEKVFLECVQDMDHENMFWYRQDPGLGLRLIYFSYDVKMKEKGDIPEGYSVSREKKERFSLILESASTNQTSMYLCAISGAGPNTEAFFGQGTRLTVV.

On this clonotype: A much larger clone lies a single base off, so this may be a read error. This rearrangement joins TRBV6-1 to TRBJ2-1; no definite D call. CDR1 is MNHNS and CDR2 is SASEGT in the germline V gene. V lost 4 bases and J lost 8, with 9 bases in between. The CDR3 has 12 residues. DNA of the CDR3: TGTGCCAGCAGTGGCGCGAGCGATGAGCAGTTCTTC. Residues: CASSGASDEQFF.

As to this clonotype: A clone one base away is much larger, so this may be a read error. The chain couples TRBV27 to TRBJ2-5, with unresolved D. CDR3 length equals 12 residues. From germline, CDR1 is MNHEY and CDR2 SMNVEV (reference sequence). Here the CDR3 DNA reads TGTGCCACCACAATCGTAGCCCCTTCGGATAACTTC. Translating gives CATTIVAPSDNF.